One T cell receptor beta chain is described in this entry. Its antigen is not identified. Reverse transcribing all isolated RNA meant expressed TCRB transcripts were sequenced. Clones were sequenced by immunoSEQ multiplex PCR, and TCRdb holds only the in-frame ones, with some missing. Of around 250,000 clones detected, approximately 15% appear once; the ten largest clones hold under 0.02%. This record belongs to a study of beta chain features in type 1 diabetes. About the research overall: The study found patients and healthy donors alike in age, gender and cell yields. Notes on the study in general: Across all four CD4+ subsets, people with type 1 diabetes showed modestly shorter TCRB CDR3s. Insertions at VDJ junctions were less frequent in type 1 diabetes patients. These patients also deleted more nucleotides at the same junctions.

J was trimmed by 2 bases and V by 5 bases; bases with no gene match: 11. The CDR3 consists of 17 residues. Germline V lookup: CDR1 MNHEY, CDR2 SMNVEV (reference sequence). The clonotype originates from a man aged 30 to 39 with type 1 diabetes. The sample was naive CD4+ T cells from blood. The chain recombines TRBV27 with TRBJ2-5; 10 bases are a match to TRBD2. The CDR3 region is CASSPTFLSGGQETQYF. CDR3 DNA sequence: TGTGCCAGCAGTCCCACCTTCCTTAGCGGGGGGCAAGAGACCCAGTACTTC.